The 16 T cell receptor beta chains reported below all come from one sample, sequenced in a study of vaccination and CD4 T cells after COVID-19. Once obtained from cultured CD4+ T cells, the DNA was sequenced using the Oncomine TCR Beta short-read assay. A single record per CDR3 protein comes from TCRdb applying MiXCR to the PCR reads. The table includes approximately 15,000 distinct CDR3 sequences, roughly three fifths detected once. Treatment: roughly 11-day PBMC culture with coronavirus spike peptide pools or control peptides (ViraFEST assay). Their cognate antigens are unknown. Sequences were obtained from CD4+ T cells from blood, cultured in vitro. These receptors were obtained from a human donor who had recovered from COVID-19.

This clonotype has just a few counts. This rearrangement joins TRBV20-1 to TRBJ2-7; 11 bases match TRBD1. Germline loops: CDR1 DFQATT, CDR2 SNEGSKA (reference sequence). V trimming: 0 bases; J trimming: 3 bases; junction bases outside the gene matches: 4. The CDR3 extends over 15 amino acids. CDR3: CSARDPDRGLYEQYF. CDR3 sequence (DNA): TGCAGTGCTAGAGATCCGGACAGGGGGCTCTACGAGCAGTACTTC.

The chain recombines TRBV15 with TRBJ2-3, with TRBD1 matching 7 bases. Germline V gene sequence: CDR1 LNHNV, CDR2 YYDKDF (reference sequence). V lost 3 bases, J lost 0 bases, and 6 bases stayed unmatched. The CDR3 extends over 16 amino acids. The CDR3 nucleotides read TGTGCCACCAGCAGTGGGACAGATTCTAGCACAGATACGCAGTATTTT. Residues: CATSSGTDSSTDTQYF.

The chain recombines TRBV20-1 with TRBJ2-3, with D possibly being TRBD1 or TRBD2 (5 bases each). V was trimmed by 0 bases and J by 13 bases, leaving 17 bases between them. CDR1 and CDR2 from the germline V gene are DFQATT and SNEGSKA (reference sequence). There are 13 residues in the CDR3. This CDR3 reads CSARDQPLGPKYF. The CDR3 nucleotides read TGCAGTGCTAGAGACCAACCTCTGGGACCTAAGTATTTT.

The chain joins TRBV4-1 to TRBJ1-2; 7 nucleotides line up with TRBD1. CDR1 MGHRA and CDR2 YSYEKL come from the germline V gene. CDR3 length: 20 amino acids. V dropped 4 bases and J dropped 0; count of bases not matched to a gene: 20. The CDR3 coding sequence is TGCGCCAGCAGCCCGCCCCTCCCAGGGACAGTGACTTTAGCTAACTATGGCTACACCTTC. This codes for CASSPPLPGTVTLANYGYTF.

This clonotype rates as large. The chain carries TRBV5-1 and TRBJ2-2; 12 nucleotides match TRBD2. With 3 bases clipped from V and 5 bases from J, the junction kept 5 bases outside the gene matches. The CDR3 length is 16 residues. Per germline, CDR1 SGHRS and CDR2 YFSETQ. In nucleotides, the CDR3 is TGCGCCAGCAGCTCTAGCGGGAGGGTAGAAACCGGGGAGCTGTTTTTT. Translated: CASSSSGRVETGELFF. The variable domain in full, completed from reference TRBV5-1 and TRBJ2-2, reads KAGVTQTPRYLIKTRGQQVTLSCSPISGHRSVSWYQQTPGQGLQFLFEYFSETQRNKGNFPGRFSGRQFSNSRSEMNVSTLELGDSALYLCASSSSGRVETGELFFGEGSRLTVL.

On this clonotype: One end of the junction fails to match germline, which may point to a read error. The chain is built from TRBV7-2 and TRBJ1-2; no clear D gene. The CDR3 totals 15 residues. CDR1 SGHTA and CDR2 FQGNSA come from the germline V gene. The CDR3 nucleotides read TGCGCCAGCAGCCCGGCGGAGGCGAGTCTCTATGGCTACACCTTC. Translated, it gives CASSPAEASLYGYTF.

The chain links TRBV20-1 to TRBJ1-2, with D possibly being TRBD1 (5 bases). CDR3 length: 15 residues. V lost 6 bases, J lost 4 bases, and 21 bases lay in between. Germline CDR1 and CDR2: DFQATT and SNEGSKA (reference sequence). The CDR3 loop is CSAEGPEVVGYGYTF. The CDR3 coding sequence is TGCAGTGCGGAGGGGCCCGAAGTGGTGGGCTATGGCTACACCTTC.

The J gene is TRBJ2-7, the V gene TRBV2; 9 positions agree with TRBD1. CDR1 is SNHLY and CDR2 is FYNNEI in the germline V gene. The ends lost 6 bases at V and 6 bases at J; junction bases unmatched: 12. This CDR3 has 15 amino acids. CDR3 sequence: CASRLTGGSSLEQYF. The CDR3 DNA reads TGTGCCAGCAGACTCACAGGGGGCTCCTCTCTCGAGCAGTACTTC.

This chain uses TRBV2 with TRBJ2-7, with 11 bases aligning to TRBD2. Germline V gives CDR1 SNHLY, CDR2 FYNNEI. This CDR3 comprises 14 residues. The V and J ends lost 7 bases and 6 bases, in that order; junction bases with no gene match: 8. The chain's CDR3 is CASNLAGGTLEQYF. The CDR3 nucleotides read TGTGCCAGCAACCTAGCGGGAGGCACGCTCGAGCAGTACTTC.

The chain's CDR3 is CSAQPSEARGETQYF. CDR3 DNA sequence: TGCAGTGCACAACCCTCCGAGGCCCGGGGAGAGACCCAGTACTTC. V is TRBV20-1 and J is TRBJ2-5; possibly TRBD2 for D (5 bases). In germline, CDR1 is DFQATT, CDR2 SNEGSKA (reference sequence). The length of the CDR3 is 15 residues. V lost 6 bases and J 4 bases, leaving 21 bases between the germline ends.

The chain recombines TRBV2 with TRBJ2-7; weak D call: TRBD1 (5 bases). Per the germline V gene, CDR1 is SNHLY and CDR2 is FYNNEI. The CDR3 covers 14 residues. The ends were cut back, 4 bases at V and 1 base at J, with 11 bases in the middle. This chain's CDR3 is CASSGMAGSYEQYF. CDR3 coding DNA: TGTGCCAGCAGTGGAATGGCAGGGTCCTACGAGCAGTACTTC.

The rearrangement links TRBV20-1 to TRBJ2-2; D perhaps matches TRBD2 (5 bases). The germline V and J ends were trimmed by 1 base and 2 bases, with 14 bases remaining between them. CDR3 length equals 16 residues. The germline gives CDR1 DFQATT, CDR2 SNEGSKA (reference sequence). CDR3 bases: TGCAGTGCTAGAGTGGCGGGCCGCCTTAACACCGGGGAGCTGTTTTTT. Protein product: CSARVAGRLNTGELFF.

The rearrangement uses TRBV20-1 and TRBJ2-3, with 7 positions matching TRBD2. Germline CDR1 DFQATT, CDR2 SNEGSKA (reference sequence). Trimming at V came to 7 bases and at J to 5 bases, leaving 3 bases not matched to a gene. This CDR3 comprises 11 residues. This CDR3 is CSVGRGDTQYF. DNA for the CDR3: TGCAGTGTAGGGAGGGGAGATACGCAGTATTTT.

This clonotype was seen only a few times. The CDR3 DNA reads as TGTGCCAGTAGCCGCGAGCGGGGGAGCACAGATACGCAGTATTTT. Its protein product is CASSRERGSTDTQYF. The chain carries TRBV19 and TRBJ2-3, with 8 bases that match TRBD2. Trimming took 6 bases from V and 0 from J; bases not matched to a gene: 5. This CDR3 is 15 amino acids long. The germline CDR1 and CDR2 sequences are LNHDA and SQIVND (reference sequence).

This sequence joins TRBV7-3 and TRBJ2-3; 7 positions agree with TRBD2. V lost 5 bases and J lost 6; bases outside the gene matches: 11. Germline-derived CDR1 and CDR2 are SGHTA and FQGTGA. This CDR3 region has 15 residues. CDR3 coding DNA: TGTGCCAGCAGCCCTCGGGTGCGCGGGAGTGATACGCAGTATTTT. As protein: CASSPRVRGSDTQYF.

V gene TRBV2 combines with J gene TRBJ1-1, with 11 bases matching TRBD1. The V gene's germline CDR1 is SNHLY and CDR2 FYNNEI. J was trimmed by 4 bases and V by 5 bases; bases with no gene match: 12. The CDR3 is made up of 17 amino acids. CDR3 sequence (DNA): TGTGCCAGCAGTCGGACAGGGGGCGATTGGGCCGGCACTGAAGCTTTCTTT. Translated: CASSRTGGDWAGTEAFF.